The clone carrying this TCR beta chain was seen only a few times. This table comes from immunoSEQ multiplex PCR, and its TCRdb copy is limited to in-frame clones, with some not included. The sample has 75,000 to 100,000 clones; roughly 84% are singletons. The CDR3 runs to 13 residues. The V segment lost 3 bases and the J segment 10 bases; nucleotides outside the gene matches: 8. CDR1 and CDR2 (germline): LNHDA, SQIVND (reference sequence). The sample belongs to a study of Ad26.COV2.S vaccination and SARS-CoV-2 variants. The sample was peripheral blood, taken after recovery from COVID-19. The sequence was obtained from a human donor who had recovered from COVID-19. The chain combines TRBV19 with TRBJ1-2, with TRBD1 matching 7 bases. For the CDR3, the DNA is TGTGCCAGTAGTATCTTATCGGGACAGCCCTACACCTTC. It codes for CASSILSGQPYTF.